The text below deals with one T cell receptor (beta chain). The target antigen is unknown. Under 3 months in duration, the ophthalmopathy in affected donors had moderate-to-severe activity, CAS ≥3 and NOSPECS ≥4. Transcripts of RNA were the source for amplifying TCR beta CDR3 regions. First-round RT-PCR relied on HTBI primers, and a second-round multiplex PCR came next. TCRdb processed the multiplex PCR reads anew with MiXCR; each CDR3 protein has one entry. The sample carries 650,000 to 800,000 distinct CDR3 sequences, over 40% recorded once. The data derive from a study of Graves' ophthalmopathy and Graves' hyperthyroidism. On the study more broadly: Before any treatment was given, at initial diagnosis, peripheral blood was collected.

Germline V gene data show CDR1 as SQVTM and CDR2 as ANQGSEA. V dropped 2 bases and J dropped 10 bases, with 14 bases sitting between them. CDR3 size: 12 residues. Study results and caveats: The majority of expanded thyroid clonotypes above 0.001 frequency also occurred in blood. For separating ophthalmopathy from stable hyperthyroidism, a 13-signature model gave approximately 90% sensitivity and roughly 79% specificity.

Sequenced material: peripheral blood. The TCR was taken from an adult man with Graves' ophthalmopathy. This chain connects TRBV29-1 to TRBJ2-5, with D perhaps matching TRBD2 (5 bases). The CDR3 DNA is TGCAGCGTTGAACCGCAGGAGGTGATCCAGTACTTC. Protein sequence: CSVEPQEVIQYF.